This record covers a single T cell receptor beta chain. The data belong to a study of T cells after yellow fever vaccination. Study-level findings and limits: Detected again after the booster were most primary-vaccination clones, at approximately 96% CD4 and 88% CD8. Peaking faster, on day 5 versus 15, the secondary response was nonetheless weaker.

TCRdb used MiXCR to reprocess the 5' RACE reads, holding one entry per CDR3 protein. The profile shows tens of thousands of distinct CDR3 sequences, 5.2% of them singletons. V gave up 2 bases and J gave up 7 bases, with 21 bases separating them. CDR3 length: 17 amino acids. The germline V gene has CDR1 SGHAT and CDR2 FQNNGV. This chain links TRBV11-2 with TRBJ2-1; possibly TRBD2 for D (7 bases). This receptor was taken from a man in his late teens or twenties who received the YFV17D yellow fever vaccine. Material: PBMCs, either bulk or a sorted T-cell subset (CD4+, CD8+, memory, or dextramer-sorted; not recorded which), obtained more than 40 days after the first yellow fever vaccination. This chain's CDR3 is CASSLNMGGAGDNEQFF. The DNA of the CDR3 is TGTGCCAGCAGCTTAAATATGGGGGGGGCAGGGGATAATGAGCAGTTCTTC.